The source of this T cell receptor (beta chain) is a study of patients and donors after allogeneic stem cell transplantation. MiXCR, run by TCRdb on the RT-PCR reads, gives a single entry per CDR3 protein. The table records 920,000 or so distinct CDR3 sequences, around 17% of them present only once. Trimming pared 4 bases from V and 6 bases from J, leaving 17 bases between. Germline V lookup: CDR1 SEHNR, CDR2 FQNEAQ (reference sequence). This CDR3 spans 15 amino acids. This sequence joins TRBV7-9 and TRBJ2-3; tentatively, D is TRBD2 (6 bases). The source material was blood, either unsorted or a sorted T cell fraction (not recorded which). The TCR was taken from a human donor who was either an allogeneic HSCT recipient or a stem cell or donor lymphocyte infusion donor (not recorded which). It is not recorded whose cells these are; they may come from a transplant donor. CDR3 loop: CASSWDLVEGDTQYF. CDR3 bases: TGTGCCAGCAGCTGGGACCTGGTGGAGGGGGATACGCAGTATTTT.